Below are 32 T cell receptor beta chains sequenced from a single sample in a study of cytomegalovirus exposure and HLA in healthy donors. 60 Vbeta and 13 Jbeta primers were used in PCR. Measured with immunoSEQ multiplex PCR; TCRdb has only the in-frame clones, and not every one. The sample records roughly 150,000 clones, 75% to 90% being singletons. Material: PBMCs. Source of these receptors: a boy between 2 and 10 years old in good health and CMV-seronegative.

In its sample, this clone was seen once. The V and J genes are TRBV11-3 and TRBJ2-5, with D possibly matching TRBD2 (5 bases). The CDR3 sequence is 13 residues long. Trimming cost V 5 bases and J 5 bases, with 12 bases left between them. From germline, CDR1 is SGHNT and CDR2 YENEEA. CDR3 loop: CASSQAAVETQYF. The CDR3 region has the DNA TGTGCCAGCAGCCAAGCGGCCGTGGAGACCCAGTACTTC. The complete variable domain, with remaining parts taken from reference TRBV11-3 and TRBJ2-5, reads EAGVVQSPRYKIIEKKQPVAFWCNPISGHNTLYWYLQNLGQGPELLIRYENEEAVDDSQLPKDRFSAERLKGVDSTLKIQPAELGDSAVYLCASSQAAVETQYFGPGTRLLVL.

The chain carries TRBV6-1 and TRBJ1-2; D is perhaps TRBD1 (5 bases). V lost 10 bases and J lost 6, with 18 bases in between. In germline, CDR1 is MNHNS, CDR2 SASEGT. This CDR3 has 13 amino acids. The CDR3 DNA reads TGTGCCACCACCGCAGGGTCGATTGATGGCTACACCTTC. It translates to CATTAGSIDGYTF.

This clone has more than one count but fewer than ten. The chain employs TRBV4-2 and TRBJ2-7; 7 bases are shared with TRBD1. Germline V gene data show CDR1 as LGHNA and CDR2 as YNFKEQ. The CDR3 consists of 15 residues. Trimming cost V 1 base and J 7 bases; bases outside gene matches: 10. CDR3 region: CASSQVTTGKSEQYF. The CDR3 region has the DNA TGTGCCAGCAGCCAAGTTACGACAGGGAAGTCGGAGCAGTACTTC.

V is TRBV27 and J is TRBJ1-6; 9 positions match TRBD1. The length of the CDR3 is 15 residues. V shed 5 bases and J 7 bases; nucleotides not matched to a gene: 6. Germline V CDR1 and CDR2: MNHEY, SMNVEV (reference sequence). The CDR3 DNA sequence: TGTGCCAGCAGTCGGGACAGGGCTTGGAATTCACCCCTCCACTTT. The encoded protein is CASSRDRAWNSPLHF.

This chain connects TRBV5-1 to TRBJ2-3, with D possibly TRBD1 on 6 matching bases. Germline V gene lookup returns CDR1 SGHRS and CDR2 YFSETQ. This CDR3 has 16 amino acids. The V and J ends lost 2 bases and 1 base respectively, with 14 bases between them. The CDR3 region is CASSFRTDPRTDTQYF. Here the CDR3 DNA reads TGCGCCAGCAGCTTCCGGACAGATCCGCGCACAGATACGCAGTATTTT.

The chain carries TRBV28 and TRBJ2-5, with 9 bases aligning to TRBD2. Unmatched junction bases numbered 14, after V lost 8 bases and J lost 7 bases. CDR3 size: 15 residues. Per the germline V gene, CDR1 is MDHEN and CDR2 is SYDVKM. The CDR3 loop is CASGGASGISVTQYF. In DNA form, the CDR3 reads TGTGCCAGCGGCGGGGCTAGCGGGATCTCTGTGACCCAGTACTTC.

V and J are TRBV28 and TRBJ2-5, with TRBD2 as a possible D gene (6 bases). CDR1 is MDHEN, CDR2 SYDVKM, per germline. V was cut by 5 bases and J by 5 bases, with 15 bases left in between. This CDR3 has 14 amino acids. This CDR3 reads CASSEAGGTETQYF. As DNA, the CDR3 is TGTGCCAGCAGTGAAGCTGGGGGGACGGAGACCCAGTACTTC. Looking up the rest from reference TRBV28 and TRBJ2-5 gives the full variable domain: DVKVTQSSRYLVKRTGEKVFLECVQDMDHENMFWYRQDPGLGLRLIYFSYDVKMKEKGDIPEGYSVSREKKERFSLILESASTNQTSMYLCASSEAGGTETQYFGPGTRLLVL.

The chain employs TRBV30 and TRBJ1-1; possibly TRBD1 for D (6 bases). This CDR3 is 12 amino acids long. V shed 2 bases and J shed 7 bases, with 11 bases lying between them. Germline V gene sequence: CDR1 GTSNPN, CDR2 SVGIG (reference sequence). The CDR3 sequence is CAWSMQGREAFF. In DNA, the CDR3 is TGTGCCTGGAGTATGCAGGGGCGTGAAGCTTTCTTT. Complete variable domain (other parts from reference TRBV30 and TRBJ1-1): SQTIHQWPATLVQPVGSPLSLECTVEGTSNPNLYWYRQAAGRGLQLLFYSVGIGQISSEVPQNLSASRPQDRQFILSSKKLLLSDSGFYLCAWSMQGREAFFGQGTRLTVV.

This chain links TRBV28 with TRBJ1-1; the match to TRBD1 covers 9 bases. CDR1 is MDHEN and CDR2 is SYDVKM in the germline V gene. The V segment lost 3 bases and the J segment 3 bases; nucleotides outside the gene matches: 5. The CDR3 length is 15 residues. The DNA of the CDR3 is TGTGCCAGCAGTTTTTGGACAGGGGCATACACTGAAGCTTTCTTT. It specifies CASSFWTGAYTEAFF.

Here the CDR3 reads CASSPGNLRTEAFF. The DNA for the CDR3 is TGCGCCAGCAGCCCCGGGAACCTTCGGACTGAAGCTTTCTTT. This chain uses TRBV5-1 with TRBJ1-1; D not resolved. CDR3 size: 14 residues. Germline V lookup: CDR1 SGHRS, CDR2 YFSETQ. The ends were cut back, 4 bases at V and 5 bases at J, with 15 bases in the middle.

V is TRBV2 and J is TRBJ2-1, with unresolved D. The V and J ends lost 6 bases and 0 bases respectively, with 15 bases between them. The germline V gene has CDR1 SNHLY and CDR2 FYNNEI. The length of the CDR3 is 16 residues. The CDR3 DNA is TGTGCCAGCAGCCGCGTGGGCAGGTACTCCTACAATGAGCAGTTCTTC. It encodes CASSRVGRYSYNEQFF. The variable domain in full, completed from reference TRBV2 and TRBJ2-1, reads EPEVTQTPSHQVTQMGQEVILRCVPISNHLYFYWYRQILGQKVEFLVSFYNNEISEKSEIFDDQFSVERPDGSNFTLKIRSTKLEDSAMYFCASSRVGRYSYNEQFFGPGTRLTVL.

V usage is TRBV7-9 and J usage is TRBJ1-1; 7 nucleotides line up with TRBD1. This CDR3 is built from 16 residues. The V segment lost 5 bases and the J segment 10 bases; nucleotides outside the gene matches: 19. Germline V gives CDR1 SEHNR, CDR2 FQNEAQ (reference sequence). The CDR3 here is CASSPRDSVKGYGAFF. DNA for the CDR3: TGTGCCAGCAGCCCGAGGGACAGCGTAAAAGGATATGGAGCTTTCTTT. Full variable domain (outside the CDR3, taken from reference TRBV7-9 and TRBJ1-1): DTGVSQNPRHKITKRGQNVTFRCDPISEHNRLYWYRQTLGQGPEFLTYFQNEAQLEKSRLLSDRFSAERPKGSFSTLEIQRTEQGDSAMYLCASSPRDSVKGYGAFFGQGTRLTVV.

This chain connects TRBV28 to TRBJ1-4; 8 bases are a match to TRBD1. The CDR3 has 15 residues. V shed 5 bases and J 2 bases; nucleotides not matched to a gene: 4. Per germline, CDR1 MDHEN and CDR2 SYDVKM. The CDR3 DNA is TGTGCCAGCAGTCAAAACAGGGGGACTAATGAAAAACTGTTTTTT. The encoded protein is CASSQNRGTNEKLFF.

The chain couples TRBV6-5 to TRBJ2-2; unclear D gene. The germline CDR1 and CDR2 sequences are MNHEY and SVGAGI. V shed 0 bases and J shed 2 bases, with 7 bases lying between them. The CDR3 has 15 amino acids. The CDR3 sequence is CASSYSTVNTGELFF. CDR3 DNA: TGTGCCAGCAGTTACTCGACTGTCAACACCGGGGAGCTGTTTTTT.

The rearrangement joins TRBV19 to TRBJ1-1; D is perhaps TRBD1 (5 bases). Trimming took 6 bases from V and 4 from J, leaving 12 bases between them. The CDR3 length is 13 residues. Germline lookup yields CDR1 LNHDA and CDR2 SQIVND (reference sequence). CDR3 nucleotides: TGTGCCAGTAGGCTAGTAGGGGCCACTGAAGCTTTCTTT. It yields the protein CASRLVGATEAFF.

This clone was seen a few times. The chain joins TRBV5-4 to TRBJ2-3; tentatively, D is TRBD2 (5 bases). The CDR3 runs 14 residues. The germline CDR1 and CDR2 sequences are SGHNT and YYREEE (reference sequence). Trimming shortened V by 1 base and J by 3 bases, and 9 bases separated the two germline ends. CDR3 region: CASSLRTGTDTQYF. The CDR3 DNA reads TGTGCCAGCAGCTTGCGAACGGGGACAGATACGCAGTATTTT.

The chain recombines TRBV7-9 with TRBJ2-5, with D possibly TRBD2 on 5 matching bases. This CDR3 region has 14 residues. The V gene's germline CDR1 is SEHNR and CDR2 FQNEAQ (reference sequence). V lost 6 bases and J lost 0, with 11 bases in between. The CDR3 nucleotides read TGTGCCAGCAGGGCTAGCATGTACCAAGAGACCCAGTACTTC. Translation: CASRASMYQETQYF. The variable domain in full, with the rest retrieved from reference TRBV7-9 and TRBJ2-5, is DTGVSQNPRHKITKRGQNVTFRCDPISEHNRLYWYRQTLGQGPEFLTYFQNEAQLEKSRLLSDRFSAERPKGSFSTLEIQRTEQGDSAMYLCASRASMYQETQYFGPGTRLLVL.

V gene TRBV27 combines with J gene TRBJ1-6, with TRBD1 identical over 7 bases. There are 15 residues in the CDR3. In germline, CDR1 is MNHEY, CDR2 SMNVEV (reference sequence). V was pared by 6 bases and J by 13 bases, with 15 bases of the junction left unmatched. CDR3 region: CASRELLTGIVPLHF. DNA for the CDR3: TGTGCCAGCAGGGAACTCTTGACAGGGATAGTCCCCCTCCACTTT.

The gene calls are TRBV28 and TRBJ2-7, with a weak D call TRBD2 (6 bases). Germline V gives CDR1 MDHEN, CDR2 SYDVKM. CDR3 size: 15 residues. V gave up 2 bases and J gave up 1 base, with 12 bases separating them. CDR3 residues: CASSLTGTPSYEQYF. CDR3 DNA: TGTGCCAGCAGTTTAACTGGGACTCCTTCCTACGAGCAGTACTTC.

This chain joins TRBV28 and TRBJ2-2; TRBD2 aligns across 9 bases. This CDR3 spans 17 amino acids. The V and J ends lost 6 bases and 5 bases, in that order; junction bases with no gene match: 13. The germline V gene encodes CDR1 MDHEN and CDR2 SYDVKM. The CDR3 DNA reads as TGTGCCAGCAGCCTCCGTAGCGGGAGAGTTCGAACCGGGGAGCTGTTTTTT. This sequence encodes CASSLRSGRVRTGELFF.

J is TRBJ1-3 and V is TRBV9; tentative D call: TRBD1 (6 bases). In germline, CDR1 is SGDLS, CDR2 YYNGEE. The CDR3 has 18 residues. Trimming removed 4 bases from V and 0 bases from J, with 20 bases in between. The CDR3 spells CASSRGGQQFNSGNTIYF. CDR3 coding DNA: TGTGCCAGCAGCAGGGGGGGGCAGCAATTTAACTCTGGAAACACCATATATTTT.

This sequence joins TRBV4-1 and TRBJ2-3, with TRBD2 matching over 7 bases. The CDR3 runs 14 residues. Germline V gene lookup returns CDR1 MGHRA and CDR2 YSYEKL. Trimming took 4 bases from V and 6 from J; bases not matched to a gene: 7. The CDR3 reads CASSPARERDTQYF. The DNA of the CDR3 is TGCGCCAGCAGCCCGGCGCGGGAGCGGGATACGCAGTATTTT.

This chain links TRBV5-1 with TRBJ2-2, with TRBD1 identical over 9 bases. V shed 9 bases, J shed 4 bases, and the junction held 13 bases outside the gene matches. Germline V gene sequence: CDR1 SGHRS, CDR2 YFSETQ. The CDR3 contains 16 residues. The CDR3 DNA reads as TGCGCCACCACCACCATCTCGGGACAGGGCACCGGGGAGCTGTTTTTT. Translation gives CATTTISGQGTGELFF.

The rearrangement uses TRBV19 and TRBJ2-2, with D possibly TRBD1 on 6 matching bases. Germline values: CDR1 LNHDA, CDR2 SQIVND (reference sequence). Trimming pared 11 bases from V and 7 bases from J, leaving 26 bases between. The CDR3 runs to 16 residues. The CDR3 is CARNGVLIGGHGELFF. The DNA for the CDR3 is TGTGCCCGAAACGGTGTACTTATTGGGGGACACGGGGAGCTGTTTTTT.

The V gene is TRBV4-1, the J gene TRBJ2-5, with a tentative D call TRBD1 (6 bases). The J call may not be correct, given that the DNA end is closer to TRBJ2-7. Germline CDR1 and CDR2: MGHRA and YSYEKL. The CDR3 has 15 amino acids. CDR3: CASSRRTDQAYEQYF. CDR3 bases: TGCGCCAGCAGCCGCCGGACAGACCAAGCCTACGAGCAGTACTTC.

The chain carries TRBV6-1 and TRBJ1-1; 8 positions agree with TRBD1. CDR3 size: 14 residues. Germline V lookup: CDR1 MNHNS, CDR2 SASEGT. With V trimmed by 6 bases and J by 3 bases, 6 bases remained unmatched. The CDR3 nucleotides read TGTGCCAGCAGATGGACAGGGTCGGACACTGAAGCTTTCTTT. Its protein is CASRWTGSDTEAFF.

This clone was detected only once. Written as DNA, the CDR3 is TGTGCCAGCAGCTGGGGGGGCGGTGAGCAGTTCTTC. This sequence encodes CASSWGGGEQFF. J is TRBJ2-1 and V is TRBV5-6, with D tentatively TRBD2 (7 bases). The CDR3 loop spans 12 amino acids. The germline CDR1 and CDR2 sequences are SGHDT and YYEEEE. Between the trimmed V and J ends, which lost 3 bases and 9 bases, there was a span of 10 bases.

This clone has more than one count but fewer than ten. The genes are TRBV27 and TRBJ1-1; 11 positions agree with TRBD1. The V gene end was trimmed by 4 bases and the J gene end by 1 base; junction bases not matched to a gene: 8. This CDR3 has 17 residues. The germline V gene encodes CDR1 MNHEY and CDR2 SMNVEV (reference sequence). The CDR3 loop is CASSYHRDRGGNTEAFF. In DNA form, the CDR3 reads TGTGCCAGCAGTTATCACCGGGACAGGGGGGGGAACACTGAAGCTTTCTTT.

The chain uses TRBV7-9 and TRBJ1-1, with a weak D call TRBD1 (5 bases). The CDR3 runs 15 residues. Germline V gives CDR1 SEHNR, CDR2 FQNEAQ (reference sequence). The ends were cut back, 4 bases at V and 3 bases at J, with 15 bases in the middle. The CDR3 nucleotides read TGTGCCAGCAGCTCTGATCCCGCGGGGCACACTGAAGCTTTCTTT. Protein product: CASSSDPAGHTEAFF.

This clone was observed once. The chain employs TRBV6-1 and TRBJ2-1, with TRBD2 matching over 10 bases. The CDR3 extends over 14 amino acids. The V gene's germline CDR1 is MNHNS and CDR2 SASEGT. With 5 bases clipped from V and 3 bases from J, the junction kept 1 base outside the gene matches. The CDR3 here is CASSRTSGYNEQFF. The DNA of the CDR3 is TGTGCCAGCAGTAGGACTAGCGGCTACAATGAGCAGTTCTTC.

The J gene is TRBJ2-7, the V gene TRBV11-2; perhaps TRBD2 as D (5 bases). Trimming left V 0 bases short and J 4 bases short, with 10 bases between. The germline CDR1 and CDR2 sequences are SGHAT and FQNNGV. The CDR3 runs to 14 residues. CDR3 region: CASSLDGNSYEQYF. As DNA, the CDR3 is TGTGCCAGCAGCTTAGACGGGAACTCTTACGAGCAGTACTTC. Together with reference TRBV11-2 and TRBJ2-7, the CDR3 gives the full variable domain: EAGVAQSPRYKIIEKRQSVAFWCNPISGHATLYWYQQILGQGPKLLIQFQNNGVVDDSQLPKDRFSAERLKGVDSTLKIQPAKLEDSAVYLCASSLDGNSYEQYFGPGTRLTVT.

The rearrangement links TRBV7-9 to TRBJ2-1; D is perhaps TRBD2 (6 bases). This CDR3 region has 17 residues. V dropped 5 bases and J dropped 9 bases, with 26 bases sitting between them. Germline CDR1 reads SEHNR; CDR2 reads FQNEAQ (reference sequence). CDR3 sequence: CASSTSGSPELGGEQFF. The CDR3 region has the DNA TGTGCCAGCAGCACGTCCGGGTCTCCAGAACTCGGGGGTGAGCAGTTCTTC.